Included here is one T cell receptor beta chain sequence, with context. Its cognate antigen is unknown. The observed sequence ends 3 residues before the CDR3 terminus, with the missing tail filled in from the germline J gene. The V segment lost 0 bases and the J segment 0 bases; nucleotides outside the gene matches: 5. In germline, CDR1 is SGHNT, CDR2 YYREEE (reference sequence). CDR3 size: 16 residues. This record belongs to a study of T cells in women clearing cervical HPV infection. General study points: Cases carried less TRBV6-7 than controls: approximately 0.1% versus 0.16%.

Clones were read by immunoSEQ multiplex PCR, and TCRdb kept only the in-frame ones, dropping some. This repertoire includes about 26,000 clones. The TCR comes from a woman between 18 and 70 years old with a cervical HPV16 infection that either progressed to CIN3+ or cleared (not recorded which). The sequencing input was blood buffy coat. The rearrangement links TRBV5-4 to TRBJ1-1; TRBD1 aligns across 7 bases. CDR3 DNA, as far as it was read: TGTGCCAGCAGCTTGGGTACAGGGGCCATGAACACTGAA. Amino acid sequence: CASSLGTGAMNTE. The entire CDR3 protein is CASSLGTGAMNTEAFF.